The 32 T cell receptor beta chains presented below share a single source sample, sequenced in a study of blood T cells in healthy people across ages (dated by TCRdb to the mid-2010s). Library creation used 5' RACE. TCRdb shows the sequencer as Illumina HiSeq 2500. A second roughly 6 to 12 cycle PCR used a sample-barcoded 5' primer and a J-beta primer mix. TCRdb reprocessing: public reads trimmed at Q25 with fastp, clones called with MiXCR, in-frame beta chains kept. A single entry per CDR3 protein holds the most common genes and DNA from its merged rows. The sample table shows about 1.1 million distinct CDR3 sequences, and 35% to 45% are seen once. Of the sample, about 12% falls within the top ten clones. The source material was blood. Receptor source: a man aged 18-30 years in good health.

The table lists this clonotype with a few counts. The V call is TRBV11-2, the J call TRBJ1-2, with TRBD1 matching over 7 bases. Germline-derived CDR1 and CDR2 are SGHAT and FQNNGV. The CDR3 is made up of 17 amino acids. Germline trimming cut 4 bases from V and 3 bases from J; bases unmatched to any gene: 14. CDR3 nucleotide sequence: TGTGCCAGCAGCTCCACTAACCTGGGACAGTCTCACTATGGCTACACCTTC. It yields the protein CASSSTNLGQSHYGYTF.

This clonotype appeared a single time. The rearrangement uses TRBV7-2 and TRBJ2-2; D is ambiguous. Germline CDR1 reads SGHTA; CDR2 reads FQGNSA. The CDR3 extends over 15 amino acids. V lost 5 bases, J lost 3 bases, and 13 bases lay in between. The CDR3 nucleotides read TGTGCCAGCAGCATAGACTGGGTCGACACCGGGGAGCTGTTTTTT. It encodes CASSIDWVDTGELFF.

This sequence joins TRBV7-9 and TRBJ1-2; a weak D match, TRBD1 (5 bases). The V end was cut by 6 bases, the J end by 2 bases, with 13 bases between. CDR1 and CDR2 (germline): SEHNR, FQNEAQ (reference sequence). This CDR3 comprises 14 residues. DNA for the CDR3: TGTGCCAGCAGGCCGACAGCGGAGAACTATGGCTACACCTTC. This sequence encodes CASRPTAENYGYTF.

CDR3 amino acids: CASSQIPEPNTEAFF. The CDR3 region has the DNA TGCGCCAGCAGCCAGATTCCAGAACCGAACACTGAAGCTTTCTTT. V and J are TRBV4-3 and TRBJ1-1; D ambiguous. CDR1 and CDR2 (germline): LGHNA, YSLEER. The CDR3 covers 15 residues. Trimming removed 3 bases at V and 1 base at J, with 12 bases between.

This clonotype turned up a few times. The rearrangement joins TRBV12-3 or TRBV12-4 to TRBJ1-1; D is ambiguous. This CDR3 has 14 amino acids. Between the trimmed V and J ends, which lost 2 bases and 11 bases, there was a span of 18 bases. CDR3 loop: CASSLIRALGEAFF. In DNA, the CDR3 is TGTGCCAGCAGTTTAATTCGGGCTTTAGGCGAGGCTTTCTTT.

There are many counts of this clonotype. The V and J genes are TRBV29-1 and TRBJ2-7; tentatively, D is TRBD2 (5 bases). The CDR3 totals 12 residues. Deletions cut 5 bases from V and 1 base from J, with 9 bases between. The germline gives CDR1 SQVTM, CDR2 ANQGSEA. In DNA form, the CDR3 reads TGCAGCGTTAGGACTCCGTCCTACGAGCAGTACTTC. It codes for CSVRTPSYEQYF.

This clonotype was counted only a few times. V usage is TRBV7-2 and J usage is TRBJ1-2; tentatively, D is TRBD1 (6 bases). Trimming took 0 bases from V and 7 from J, leaving 9 bases between them. The CDR3 is 13 residues long. The V gene's germline CDR1 is SGHTA and CDR2 FQGNSA. Here the CDR3 reads CASSLAGQPGYTF. For the CDR3, the DNA is TGTGCCAGCAGCTTAGCAGGACAGCCTGGCTACACCTTC.

About this clonotype itself: Since a much larger clone is just one base distant, this may be a read error. The chain has TRBV20-1 and TRBJ2-1; D is undetermined. Germline loops: CDR1 DFQATT, CDR2 SNEGSKA (reference sequence). This CDR3 has 16 amino acids. The germline V and J ends were trimmed by 3 bases and 0 bases, with 15 bases remaining between them. CDR3 sequence (DNA): TGCAGTGCTAGTCCCCCTTCAGTAGCCTCCTACAATGAGCAGTTCTTC. This codes for CSASPPSVASYNEQFF.

This clonotype was observed a handful of times. The chain carries TRBV20-1 and TRBJ2-1; no clear D gene. This CDR3 is 13 amino acids long. Germline assignment: CDR1 DFQATT and CDR2 SNEGSKA (reference sequence). V shed 3 bases and J shed 5 bases, with 11 bases lying between them. This chain's CDR3 is CSARFGDNNEQFF. The CDR3 DNA sequence: TGCAGTGCTAGGTTTGGGGATAACAATGAGCAGTTCTTC.

The V and J genes are TRBV27 and TRBJ2-7; maybe TRBD1 (5 bases). V was trimmed by 3 bases and J by 1 base, leaving 13 bases between them. Germline assignment: CDR1 MNHEY and CDR2 SMNVEV (reference sequence). The CDR3 covers 15 residues. This chain's CDR3 is CASSFSQGVSYEQYF. Here the CDR3 DNA reads TGTGCCAGCAGTTTCTCCCAGGGTGTTTCCTACGAGCAGTACTTC.

V is TRBV20-1 and J is TRBJ2-5; no firm D call. The assigned J gene may be wrong: the sequence end matches TRBJ2-7 better. Germline CDR1 reads DFQATT; CDR2 reads SNEGSKA (reference sequence). The CDR3 length is 12 residues. Here the CDR3 reads CSARDLRYEQYF. Here the CDR3 DNA reads TGCAGTGCTAGAGATTTACGCTACGAGCAGTACTTC.

In DNA, the CDR3 is TGCGCCAGCAGCCAAGAGTGGGAGACCGGGGAGCTGTTTTTT. This translates into CASSQEWETGELFF. V usage is TRBV4-3 and J usage is TRBJ2-2; weak D call: TRBD2 (5 bases). This CDR3 has 14 amino acids. Germline loops: CDR1 LGHNA, CDR2 YSLEER. Trimming stripped 0 bases from V and 5 bases from J, with 7 bases between.

The chain has TRBV5-6 and TRBJ1-1; TRBD1 matches at 7 bases. V lost 4 bases, J lost 4 bases, and 7 bases stayed unmatched. The CDR3 spans 14 residues. Per the germline V gene, CDR1 is SGHDT and CDR2 is YYEEEE. CDR3 bases: TGTGCCAGCAGCGACGGGACAGCAGGCACTGAAGCTTTCTTT. Translation: CASSDGTAGTEAFF.

This rearrangement joins TRBV5-1 to TRBJ2-3, with D perhaps TRBD1 (6 bases). V was shortened by 3 bases and J by 3 bases, with 17 bases between the two germline ends. Germline loops: CDR1 SGHRS, CDR2 YFSETQ. This CDR3 is 16 amino acids long. CDR3 amino acids: CASSSQPRGSTDTQYF. CDR3 in DNA: TGCGCCAGCAGCTCCCAGCCTAGGGGGTCGACAGATACGCAGTATTTT.

This sequence joins TRBV3-1 and TRBJ1-5; D remains unclear. The germline gives CDR1 LGHDT, CDR2 YNNKEL (reference sequence). Trimming stripped 1 base from V and 3 bases from J, with 10 bases between. There are 15 residues in the CDR3. The chain's CDR3 is CASSQGDKYNQPQHF. For the CDR3, the DNA is TGTGCCAGCAGCCAAGGAGACAAGTACAATCAGCCCCAGCATTTT. The entire variable domain, with the rest obtained from reference TRBV3-1 and TRBJ1-5, is as follows: DTAVSQTPKYLVTQMGNDKSIKCEQNLGHDTMYWYKQDSKKFLKIMFSYNNKELIINETVPNRFSPKSPDKAHLNLHINSLELGDSAVYFCASSQGDKYNQPQHFGDGTRLSIL.

The rearrangement links TRBV14 to TRBJ2-1; D may be TRBD1 or TRBD2 (5 bases each). CDR3 length: 16 residues. V dropped 2 bases and J dropped 3 bases, with 14 bases sitting between them. The germline V gene encodes CDR1 SGHDN and CDR2 FVKESK. CDR3 amino acids: CASSQHPGTYYNEQFF. In DNA, the CDR3 is TGTGCCAGCAGCCAACACCCCGGGACCTACTACAATGAGCAGTTCTTC.

The chain combines TRBV7-2 with TRBJ2-1; D perhaps matches TRBD1 (5 bases). Germline V lookup: CDR1 SGHTA, CDR2 FQGNSA. The CDR3 sequence is 14 residues long. V was trimmed by 2 bases and J by 8 bases, leaving 13 bases between them. In nucleotides, the CDR3 is TGTGCCAGCAGCTTATCTTACAGGAGCGATGAGCAGTTCTTC. Encoded protein: CASSLSYRSDEQFF.

CDR3 in DNA: TGTGCCAGCAGTACTCAACTGAACACTGAAGCTTTCTTT. Its protein is CASSTQLNTEAFF. The chain is built from TRBV6-5 and TRBJ1-1, with D unclear. This CDR3 spans 13 amino acids. The V gene lost 5 bases and the J gene lost 0 bases, with 7 bases spanning the gap. Germline V lookup: CDR1 MNHEY, CDR2 SVGAGI.

This chain links TRBV11-2 with TRBJ2-1, with 8 positions matching TRBD2. Germline assignment: CDR1 SGHAT and CDR2 FQNNGV. With 3 bases clipped from V and 7 bases from J, the junction kept 11 bases outside the gene matches. CDR3 length equals 16 residues. The CDR3 sequence: CASSFNAGGEWNEQFF. CDR3 nucleotides: TGTGCCAGCAGCTTTAATGCCGGGGGGGAGTGGAATGAGCAGTTCTTC.

This clonotype occurred a few times. The rearrangement uses TRBV12-3 or TRBV12-4 and TRBJ2-2; TRBD1 agrees at 7 bases. CDR3 length: 16 amino acids. V was clipped by 5 bases and J by 2 bases; unmatched bases: 8. The CDR3 sequence: CASSRSRGINTGELFF. The CDR3 coding sequence is TGTGCCAGCAGTCGGTCCAGGGGGATAAACACCGGGGAGCTGTTTTTT.

The rearrangement uses TRBV4-3 and TRBJ2-1; 7 bases are shared with TRBD1. Trimming took 1 base from V and 3 from J; bases not matched to a gene: 3. Per germline, CDR1 LGHNA and CDR2 YSLEER. The CDR3 loop spans 15 amino acids. CDR3 in amino acids: CASSQGGTVYNEQFF. CDR3 sequence (DNA): TGCGCCAGCAGCCAAGGAGGGACAGTCTACAATGAGCAGTTCTTC.

The chain couples TRBV29-1 to TRBJ1-1; TRBD1 matches at 7 bases. The CDR3 runs to 18 residues. CDR1 and CDR2 from the germline V gene are SQVTM and ANQGSEA. Trimming cost V 1 base and J 0 bases; bases outside gene matches: 14. For the CDR3, the DNA is TGCAGCGTTGAAGGTAGGACAGGAAATAAGGACATGAACACTGAAGCTTTCTTT. Residues: CSVEGRTGNKDMNTEAFF.

This chain uses TRBV28 with TRBJ1-2, with a possible D match to TRBD1 (6 bases). The CDR3 runs to 17 residues. From germline, CDR1 is MDHEN and CDR2 SYDVKM. Trimming removed 5 bases from V and 1 base from J, with 20 bases in between. The CDR3 bases are TGTGCCAGCAGTCCTGGGGGCCGGCCAGGCGATAACTATGGCTACACCTTC. Residues: CASSPGGRPGDNYGYTF.

The chain links TRBV6-6 to TRBJ1-1; TRBD1 matches at 8 bases. Germline CDR1 MNHNY, CDR2 SVGAGI (reference sequence). Trimming removed 2 bases from V and 5 bases from J; junction bases left unmatched: 7. The CDR3 is 15 amino acids. CDR3 region: CASSYRSDRETEAFF. CDR3 DNA sequence: TGTGCCAGCAGTTACCGGTCGGACAGGGAGACTGAAGCTTTCTTT.

The chain joins TRBV3-1 to TRBJ2-3; D gene uncertain. V was shortened by 3 bases and J by 4 bases, with 8 bases between the two germline ends. The CDR3 length is 13 residues. Germline V gene sequence: CDR1 LGHDT, CDR2 YNNKEL (reference sequence). The CDR3 loop is CASSQNVADTQYF. The CDR3 DNA sequence: TGTGCCAGCAGCCAGAACGTGGCAGATACGCAGTATTTT.

This chain connects TRBV20-1 to TRBJ1-5; TRBD1 is a possible D gene (5 bases). CDR3 length: 14 residues. The germline V gene encodes CDR1 DFQATT and CDR2 SNEGSKA (reference sequence). V shed 7 bases and J shed 6 bases, with 19 bases lying between them. The CDR3 DNA is TGCAGTGGCGGGGGAGGGGAAGCTCGTCAGCCCCAGCATTTT. Translating it yields CSGGGGEARQPQHF.

The rearrangement joins TRBV3-1 to TRBJ2-3, with D possibly being TRBD2 (5 bases). The V end lost 0 bases, the J end lost 1 base, and 8 bases lay between the germline ends. The CDR3 covers 15 residues. Per germline, CDR1 LGHDT and CDR2 YNNKEL (reference sequence). The CDR3 is CASSQEDSRTDTQYF. CDR3 DNA sequence: TGTGCCAGCAGCCAAGAGGACTCCCGCACAGATACGCAGTATTTT.

The gene calls are TRBV6-5 and TRBJ2-7, with D perhaps matching TRBD2 (6 bases). Germline CDR1 and CDR2: MNHEY and SVGAGI. The V gene lost 2 bases and the J gene lost 11 bases, with 19 bases spanning the gap. CDR3 size: 14 residues. Here the CDR3 reads CASSYQADPGEKYF. The CDR3 nucleotides are TGTGCCAGCAGTTACCAAGCCGATCCGGGAGAAAAGTACTTC.

CDR3 residues: CASSLAGGGSSGYTF. The CDR3 nucleotides are TGCGCCAGCAGCTTGGCCGGCGGGGGTAGCTCTGGCTACACCTTC. The chain joins TRBV5-1 to TRBJ1-2, with D tentatively TRBD1 (5 bases). Trimming took 0 bases from V and 7 from J, leaving 16 bases between them. This CDR3 has 15 residues. In germline, CDR1 is SGHRS, CDR2 YFSETQ.

V usage is TRBV28 and J usage is TRBJ1-4, with D unclear. CDR1 MDHEN and CDR2 SYDVKM come from the germline V gene. This CDR3 comprises 15 residues. V lost 6 bases to trimming and J lost 1 base, with 12 bases between them. For the CDR3, the DNA is TGTGCCAGCAGCTTTTTGGTGGGAACTAATGAAAAACTGTTTTTT. Translation: CASSFLVGTNEKLFF.

V usage is TRBV6-6 and J usage is TRBJ1-1, with 8 bases fitting TRBD1. Germline-derived CDR1 and CDR2 are MNHNY and SVGAGI (reference sequence). V shed 8 bases, J shed 3 bases, and the junction held 8 bases outside the gene matches. This CDR3 contains 14 residues. DNA of the CDR3: TGTGCCAGCGAAGGTCCGGGACAGGACACTGAAGCTTTCTTT. This codes for CASEGPGQDTEAFF.

This clonotype was seen only a few times. This rearrangement joins TRBV10-3 to TRBJ1-6; the D is unclear. This CDR3 has 15 amino acids. Germline CDR1 reads ENHRY; CDR2 reads SYGVKD. V was pared by 2 bases and J by 7 bases, with 12 bases between. CDR3 loop: CAISERPPENSPLHF. The DNA for the CDR3 is TGTGCCATCAGTGAGCGTCCGCCCGAGAATTCACCCCTCCACTTT.